The TCR beta chain described here comes from a study of cytomegalovirus exposure and HLA in healthy donors. Overall study findings and caveats: Rare sequences made up most TCRs, while some public TCRs were found in many donors. The authors assumed roughly uniform sequencing depth across donors for presence/absence analyses. CMV antigen specificity was confirmed in vitro for three CMV-associated chains.

Concerning this clone itself: The antigen is unknown.

In the PCR, 60 Vbeta and 13 Jbeta primers were used. Sequenced by immunoSEQ multiplex PCR; TCRdb stores in-frame clones only, minus some. The sample lists around 180,000 clones, 85% occurring once. The CDR3 length is 14 residues. Germline loops: CDR1 SGHDT, CDR2 YYEEEE. The J segment lost 1 base and the V segment lost 4 bases, leaving 5 bases of the junction unmatched. This chain uses TRBV5-6 with TRBJ2-7, with 7 bases matching TRBD1. The TCR sequence derives from a boy between 2 and 10 years old in good health and CMV-seronegative. Sequenced input: PBMCs. Written as DNA, the CDR3 is TGTGCCAGCAGCCTTAGGGACAGTTCCTACGAGCAGTACTTC. Its protein product is CASSLRDSSYEQYF.